The clone carrying this T cell receptor (beta chain) was recorded many times. Its antigen is unidentified. A universal primer site and UMIs were added as TCR cDNA was made by 5'RACE template switching. TCRdb re-derived calls from the 5' RACE reads in MiXCR, one entry per CDR3 protein. The sample records 250,000 to 400,000 distinct CDR3 sequences, approximately 4.5% being singletons. This entry comes from a study of T cells after yellow fever vaccination. General study points: Of the clonotypes, a small share occurred in both CD4 and CD8 compartments. The bulk population could contribute abundant contaminating clonotypes to FACS-sorted repertoires.

Germline CDR1 reads SGHRS; CDR2 reads YFSETQ. The length of the CDR3 is 15 residues. V was pared by 4 bases and J by 4 bases, with 6 bases of the junction left unmatched. The TCR originated in a man younger than 30 who received the YFV17D yellow fever vaccine. The sequencing here drew on PBMCs, taken 15 days after the yellow fever booster vaccination. This sequence joins TRBV5-1 and TRBJ2-7, with 12 bases matching TRBD2. The CDR3, as DNA: TGCGCCAGCAGCGTGACTAGCGGGGGCCAGTACGAGCAGTACTTC. This translates into CASSVTSGGQYEQYF.